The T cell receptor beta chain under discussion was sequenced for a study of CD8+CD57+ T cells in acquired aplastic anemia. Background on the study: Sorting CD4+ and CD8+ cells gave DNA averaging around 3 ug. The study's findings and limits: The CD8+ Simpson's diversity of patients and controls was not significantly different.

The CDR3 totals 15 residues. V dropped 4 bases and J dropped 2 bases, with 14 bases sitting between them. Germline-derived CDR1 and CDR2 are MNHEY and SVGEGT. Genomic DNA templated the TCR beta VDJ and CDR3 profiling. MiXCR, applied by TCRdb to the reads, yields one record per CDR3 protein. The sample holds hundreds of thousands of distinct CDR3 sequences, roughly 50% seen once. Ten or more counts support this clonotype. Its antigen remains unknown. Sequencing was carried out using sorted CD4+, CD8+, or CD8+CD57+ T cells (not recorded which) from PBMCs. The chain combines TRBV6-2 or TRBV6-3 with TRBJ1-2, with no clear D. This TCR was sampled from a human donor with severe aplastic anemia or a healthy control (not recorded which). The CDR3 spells CASSLTLTANYGYTF. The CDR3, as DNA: TGTGCCAGCAGTTTGACTTTGACGGCCAACTATGGCTACACCTTC.